Shown below are 14 T cell receptor beta chains from a single sample sequenced in a study of blood T cell repertoires in COVID-19. Sequenced by immunoSEQ multiplex PCR; TCRdb stores in-frame clones only, minus some. This repertoire shows some 180,000 clones, around 81% found once; its top ten account for 11%. Sequencing was performed on peripheral blood. Receptors were obtained from a man aged 65 to 85 with active or convalescent COVID-19.

The table lists this clone with a count of one. The chain is built from TRBV2 and TRBJ1-2; 10 bases are shared with TRBD1. Per the germline V gene, CDR1 is SNHLY and CDR2 is FYNNEI. CDR3 size: 15 residues. The junction had 10 bases not matched to a gene; V was cut back by 5 bases and J by 7 bases. Here the CDR3 DNA reads TGTGCCAGCAGTCTTACTCCCGGGACAGGGGTTGGCTACACCTTC. Its translation: CASSLTPGTGVGYTF.

This sequence joins TRBV28 and TRBJ2-5; 9 bases match TRBD2. V gave up 5 bases and J gave up 1 base; unmatched junction bases: 8. Per germline, CDR1 MDHEN and CDR2 SYDVKM. There are 16 residues in the CDR3. CDR3 residues: CASSGSREGPQETQYF. CDR3 coding DNA: TGTGCCAGCAGTGGGTCGCGGGAGGGCCCCCAAGAGACCCAGTACTTC. Full variable domain (outside the CDR3, taken from reference TRBV28 and TRBJ2-5): DVKVTQSSRYLVKRTGEKVFLECVQDMDHENMFWYRQDPGLGLRLIYFSYDVKMKEKGDIPEGYSVSREKKERFSLILESASTNQTSMYLCASSGSREGPQETQYFGPGTRLLVL.

The genes are TRBV6-5 and TRBJ2-2; 10 positions match TRBD1. Germline CDR1 is MNHEY and CDR2 is SVGAGI. The V segment lost 6 bases and the J segment 6 bases; nucleotides outside the gene matches: 7. The CDR3 covers 15 residues. The CDR3 DNA follows: TGTGCCAGCAGAACCCGGACAGGGGGTTCCGGGGAGCTGTTTTTT. Translating it yields CASRTRTGGSGELFF.

The DNA for the CDR3 is TGTGCCAGTAGTATCAGGGCAGCCTATAATGAAAAACTGTTTTTT. Translated, it gives CASSIRAAYNEKLFF. The chain uses TRBV19 and TRBJ1-4, with a weak D call TRBD1 (5 bases). V gave up 3 bases and J gave up 4 bases, with 12 bases separating them. Germline V gives CDR1 LNHDA, CDR2 SQIVND (reference sequence). The CDR3 is 15 amino acids.

This rearrangement joins TRBV7-9 to TRBJ2-1; 11 nucleotides line up with TRBD2. The CDR3 is made up of 16 amino acids. Germline loops: CDR1 SEHNR, CDR2 FQNEAQ (reference sequence). Germline trimming cut 5 bases from V and 8 bases from J; bases unmatched to any gene: 11. In nucleotides, the CDR3 is TGTGCCAGCAGCGCAGGGACTAGCGGCACTCACCATGAGCAGTTCTTC. Protein sequence: CASSAGTSGTHHEQFF.

The chain recombines TRBV7-2 with TRBJ1-5, with 7 bases that match TRBD1. The CDR3 sequence is 14 residues long. Germline V gene data show CDR1 as SGHTA and CDR2 as FQGNSA. V was pared by 2 bases and J by 5 bases, with 3 bases of the junction left unmatched. This chain's CDR3 is CASSLMGQYQPQHF. CDR3 DNA sequence: TGTGCCAGCAGCTTAATGGGACAGTATCAGCCCCAGCATTTT.

The V gene is TRBV6-5, the J gene TRBJ2-5; 8 positions match TRBD2. Unmatched junction bases numbered 4, after V lost 5 bases and J lost 2 bases. The length of the CDR3 is 14 residues. The germline V gene has CDR1 MNHEY and CDR2 SVGAGI. The DNA of the CDR3 is TGTGCCAGCAGTACCGGCGGGGGGCAAGAGACCCAGTACTTC. Its translation: CASSTGGGQETQYF.

This clone appeared once. The chain recombines TRBV11-3 with TRBJ2-2; D gene unclear. CDR1 is SGHNT, CDR2 YENEEA, per germline. This CDR3 spans 15 amino acids. V dropped 2 bases and J dropped 6 bases, with 13 bases sitting between them. The CDR3 nucleotides are TGTGCCAGCAGCTTAATCTGGAGCGCCGCCGGGGAGCTGTTTTTT. Encoded protein: CASSLIWSAAGELFF. Full variable domain (remainder filled in from reference TRBV11-3 and TRBJ2-2): EAGVVQSPRYKIIEKKQPVAFWCNPISGHNTLYWYLQNLGQGPELLIRYENEEAVDDSQLPKDRFSAERLKGVDSTLKIQPAELGDSAVYLCASSLIWSAAGELFFGEGSRLTVL.

This clone has only a few counts. CDR3 DNA: TGTGCCAGCAGCCCCCGGGGGGGGCCAACCTATAATTCACCCCTCCACTTT. Translation gives CASSPRGGPTYNSPLHF. The chain links TRBV9 to TRBJ1-6; possible D gene TRBD1, 6 bases. Germline CDR1 and CDR2: SGDLS and YYNGEE. V lost 4 bases and J 2 bases, leaving 16 bases between the germline ends. The CDR3 spans 17 residues.

V usage is TRBV14 and J usage is TRBJ1-6; 9 bases agree with TRBD1. V was clipped by 6 bases and J by 14 bases; unmatched bases: 11. The germline V gene encodes CDR1 SGHDN and CDR2 FVKESK. CDR3 length: 14 amino acids. The CDR3 DNA sequence: TGTGCCAGCAGGTCCGGGACAGGGACCCCCACCCTCCACTTT. Residues: CASRSGTGTPTLHF.

V usage is TRBV5-6 and J usage is TRBJ1-2; TRBD1 matches 7 bases. The CDR3 is made up of 14 amino acids. V lost 6 bases and J lost 5; bases outside the gene matches: 10. CDR1 is SGHDT and CDR2 is YYEEEE in the germline V gene. The CDR3 spells CASTRTGPRYGYTF. In DNA, the CDR3 is TGTGCCAGCACCCGGACAGGCCCAAGGTATGGCTACACCTTC.

The rearrangement joins TRBV5-1 to TRBJ1-2; TRBD1 aligns across 7 bases. Trimming removed 4 bases from V and 4 bases from J; junction bases left unmatched: 10. The CDR3 has 15 amino acids. Germline CDR1 SGHRS, CDR2 YFSETQ. CDR3 nucleotide sequence: TGCGCCAGCAGCCCTCAGACAGGGTCTTTCTATGGCTACACCTTC. Its translation is CASSPQTGSFYGYTF. Complete variable domain (other parts from reference TRBV5-1 and TRBJ1-2): KAGVTQTPRYLIKTRGQQVTLSCSPISGHRSVSWYQQTPGQGLQFLFEYFSETQRNKGNFPGRFSGRQFSNSRSEMNVSTLELGDSALYLCASSPQTGSFYGYTFGSGTRLTVV.

The rearrangement uses TRBV29-1 and TRBJ2-5; 7 bases match TRBD1. CDR3 length equals 13 residues. J gave up 1 base and V 6 bases, and 5 bases lay outside the gene matches. Germline V gives CDR1 SQVTM, CDR2 ANQGSEA. DNA for the CDR3: TGCAGCGTGGGACAGAATTTCCAAGAGACCCAGTACTTC. It is translated as CSVGQNFQETQYF.

The chain is built from TRBV7-2 and TRBJ2-2; 13 bases match TRBD2. CDR3 length equals 16 residues. V lost 4 bases to trimming and J lost 8 bases; unmatched junction nucleotides: 7. The germline gives CDR1 SGHTA, CDR2 FQGNSA. The CDR3 nucleotides are TGTGCCAGCAGCTCCCGACTAGCGGGAGGCGGTGGGGAGCTGTTTTTT. This encodes CASSSRLAGGGGELFF.